This is a list of T cell receptor beta chains from one sample in a study of early stage breast cancer tumors. Generated by immunoSEQ multiplex PCR, the TCRdb table keeps only in-frame clones and is missing some. The data contain about 31,000 clones, approximately 70% of them singletons. Sequencing used blood. The origin of the receptors is a middle-aged person with breast cancer. Both conserved end residues are part of each CDR3. Fields, in order: V gene, J gene, clone size, D gene, CDR3 DNA, CDR3 protein. D genes are given only for firm matches. The listing skips clone size in some rows; elsewhere it reads once, few, many or a size class.

V: TRBV7-3; J: TRBJ2-2; size: -; D: -; DNA: TGTGCCAGCAGCCCCCGAGCCAGGGGCCTGAACACCGGGGAGCTGTTTTTT; CDR3: CASSPRARGLNTGELFF
V: TRBV5-5; J: TRBJ2-7; size: -; D: -; DNA: TGTGCCAGCAGCTTACTCCCGGGACTTCGCACACGCGAGCAGTACTTC; CDR3: CASSLLPGLRTREQYF
V: TRBV4-3; J: TRBJ2-6; size: -; D: -; DNA: TGCGCCAGCAGTCGTCGGCTCTCTGGGGCCAACGTCCTGACTTTC; CDR3: CASSRRLSGANVLTF
V: TRBV29-1; J: TRBJ1-5; size: once; D: TRBD1; DNA: TGCAGCGTCGGGACAGGCAATCAGCCCCAGCATTTT; CDR3: CSVGTGNQPQHF
V: TRBV6-1; J: TRBJ1-1; size: -; D: -; DNA: TGTGCCAGCAGTGAAGCAACAGGGCAAGCTTTCTTT; CDR3: CASSEATGQAFF
V: TRBV28; J: TRBJ2-3; size: -; D: -; DNA: TGTGCCAGCAGTTTCACTTCTCCAGATACGCAGTATTTT; CDR3: CASSFTSPDTQYF
V: TRBV5-4; J: TRBJ2-2; size: -; D: TRBD2; DNA: TGTGCCAGCAGCTTGGGACTAGCGGGAGAAATAACCGGGGAGCTGTTTTTT; CDR3: CASSLGLAGEITGELFF
V: TRBV2; J: TRBJ2-2; size: few; D: -; DNA: TGTGCCAGCAGTGAAGCCCCGGCAGTGGAGCTGTTTTTT; CDR3: CASSEAPAVELFF
V: TRBV18; J: TRBJ2-2; size: once; D: -; DNA: TGTGCCAGCTCAGGGCAGGGTGACATCGGGGAGCTGTTTTTT; CDR3: CASSGQGDIGELFF
V: TRBV28; J: TRBJ2-5; size: -; D: TRBD2; DNA: TGTGCCAGCACAAGAGCGGGAGAGCAAGAGACCCAGTACTTC; CDR3: CASTRAGEQETQYF
V: TRBV9; J: TRBJ2-3; size: -; D: TRBD2; DNA: TGTGCCAGCAGCGGCACTAGCGGGAGGGCCAGAGATACGCAGTATTTT; CDR3: CASSGTSGRARDTQYF
V: TRBV29-1; J: TRBJ2-1; size: few; D: TRBD2; DNA: TGCAGCGTTTTACTAGCGGGGATATACAATGAGCAGTTCTTC; CDR3: CSVLLAGIYNEQFF
V: TRBV5-4; J: TRBJ2-7; size: -; D: -; DNA: TGTGCCAGCAGCTTAGCAGCGACAAGCACCTACGAGCAGTACTTC; CDR3: CASSLAATSTYEQYF
V: TRBV11-1; J: TRBJ2-5; size: once; D: -; DNA: TGTGCCAGCAGCTTAAGACAGACGCAAGAGACCCAGTACTTC; CDR3: CASSLRQTQETQYF
V: TRBV2; J: TRBJ2-3; size: once; D: -; DNA: TGTGCCAGCAGTGCTGGTTCGGACACAGATACGCAGTATTTT; CDR3: CASSAGSDTDTQYF
V: TRBV27; J: TRBJ1-1; size: -; D: -; DNA: TGTGCCAGCATCCGCTCGGCCTACGGGGGCACTGAAGCTTTCTTT; CDR3: CASIRSAYGGTEAFF
V: TRBV7-6; J: TRBJ2-5; size: few; D: TRBD1; DNA: TGTGCCAGCAGCCGGGACAGGGCATCCAGGGAGACCCAGTACTTC; CDR3: CASSRDRASRETQYF
V: TRBV19; J: TRBJ2-7; size: -; D: -; DNA: TGTGCCAGCCAGGGACAAGAGAACTACGAGCAGTACTTC; CDR3: CASQGQENYEQYF
V: TRBV7-9; J: TRBJ1-4; size: -; D: -; DNA: TGTGCCAGCAGAGGGACCCCACGCAGGGCGGATAATGAAAAACTGTTTTTT; CDR3: CASRGTPRRADNEKLFF
V: TRBV7-2; J: TRBJ2-1; size: few; D: TRBD1; DNA: TGTGCCAGCAGCGAGGGGACAGGTCTGAATGAGCAGTTCTTC; CDR3: CASSEGTGLNEQFF
V: TRBV6-5; J: TRBJ1-4; size: -; D: -; DNA: TGTGCCAGCAGTTACGGGAGGACAGATGAAAAACTGTTTTTT; CDR3: CASSYGRTDEKLFF
V: TRBV18; J: TRBJ2-6; size: -; D: -; DNA: TGTGCCAGCTCACCACTGAACCCGGTCGGGGCATCTGGGGCCAACGTCCTGACTTTC; CDR3: CASSPLNPVGASGANVLTF
V: TRBV6-1; J: TRBJ1-1; size: -; D: TRBD1; DNA: TGTGCCAGCAGTGTTCCGGGACAGGGGATCATGAACACTGAAGCTTTCTTT; CDR3: CASSVPGQGIMNTEAFF
V: TRBV19; J: TRBJ1-1; size: medium-sized; D: -; DNA: TGTGCCAGTTACGACAGGTTCATGAACACTGAAGCTTTCTTT; CDR3: CASYDRFMNTEAFF
V: TRBV6-4; J: TRBJ2-6; size: few; D: TRBD1; DNA: TGTGCCAGCAGTCCCGGGACAGGGTCCGGGGCCAACGTCCTGACTTTC; CDR3: CASSPGTGSGANVLTF
V: TRBV10-3; J: TRBJ2-5; size: -; D: TRBD2; DNA: TGTGCCATCAGGACTAGCGGGGAGACCCAGTACTTC; CDR3: CAIRTSGETQYF
V: TRBV5-4; J: TRBJ2-1; size: few; D: -; DNA: TGTGCCAGCAGCTCGTGGTTAGCCGGGGAGCAGTTCTTC; CDR3: CASSSWLAGEQFF
V: TRBV19; J: TRBJ2-6; size: -; D: -; DNA: TGTGCCAGTAGTATCGCGGGGGCCGGCTCTGGGGCCAACGTCCTGACTTTC; CDR3: CASSIAGAGSGANVLTF
V: TRBV28; J: TRBJ2-7; size: -; D: TRBD1; DNA: TGTGCCAGCAGTGAAGGACAGGGGTACCACGAGCAGTACTTC; CDR3: CASSEGQGYHEQYF
V: TRBV7-9; J: TRBJ2-2; size: -; D: -; DNA: TGTGCCAGCAGCTTAGCGGAGGGGGCGATGGTTAACCGGGAGCTGTTTTTT; CDR3: CASSLAEGAMVNRELFF
V: TRBV4-2; J: TRBJ1-5; size: once; D: -; DNA: TGTGCCAGCAGTCCCCGGTGGGATAGCAATCAGCCCCAGCATTTT; CDR3: CASSPRWDSNQPQHF
V: TRBV29-1; J: TRBJ2-1; size: -; D: -; DNA: TGCAGCGTTGAACAGCGACTCACCGACAATGAGCAGTTCTTC; CDR3: CSVEQRLTDNEQFF
V: TRBV18; J: TRBJ2-3; size: once; D: -; DNA: TGTGCCAGCTCACCGGCTGCCCTGATGCCCGGCGGCACAGATACGCAGTATTTT; CDR3: CASSPAALMPGGTDTQYF
V: TRBV4-3; J: TRBJ2-7; size: few; D: TRBD2; DNA: TGCGCCAGCAGCCTAGGACTAGCCCTGGACTACGAGCAGTACTTC; CDR3: CASSLGLALDYEQYF
V: TRBV28; J: TRBJ1-1; size: -; D: TRBD1; DNA: TGTGCCAGCAGTACCCGACAGGGGGCGGCTGAAGCTTTCTTT; CDR3: CASSTRQGAAEAFF
V: TRBV4-1; J: TRBJ2-1; size: few; D: -; DNA: TGCGCCAGCAGCCAAGCGACGGAGACCTCCTACAATGAGCAGTTCTTC; CDR3: CASSQATETSYNEQFF
V: TRBV7-3; J: TRBJ2-5; size: -; D: TRBD1; DNA: TGTGCCAGCAGCCTTACAGGGGGCACTGGGGAGACCCAGTACTTC; CDR3: CASSLTGGTGETQYF
V: TRBV19; J: TRBJ2-1; size: once; D: TRBD1; DNA: TGTGCCACTAGAAGGGACAGGGGAGGAGATGAGCAGTTCTTC; CDR3: CATRRDRGGDEQFF
V: TRBV11-3; J: TRBJ2-2; size: -; D: -; DNA: TGTGCCAGCAGCTTAGTCAGGGCCACCGGGGAGCTGTTTTTT; CDR3: CASSLVRATGELFF
V: TRBV5-4; J: TRBJ2-1; size: -; D: -; DNA: TGTGCCAGCAGCGCGGTCCTTCGGGGCGAGCAGTTCTTC; CDR3: CASSAVLRGEQFF
V: TRBV11-2; J: TRBJ2-1; size: -; D: -; DNA: TGTGCCAGCAGCCGCGCTAGGGTATTTGATGAGCAGTTCTTC; CDR3: CASSRARVFDEQFF
V: TRBV19; J: TRBJ2-6; size: few; D: -; DNA: TGTGCCACTGGGCGAACCTCTGGGGCCAACGTCCTGACTTTC; CDR3: CATGRTSGANVLTF
V: TRBV10-3; J: TRBJ1-3; size: -; D: -; DNA: TGTGCCATCAGTGAGGCAGGCTCTGGAAACACCATATATTTT; CDR3: CAISEAGSGNTIYF
V: TRBV11-2; J: TRBJ2-2; size: -; D: -; DNA: TGTGCCAGCAGCTTGTCCCCCGGGGAGCTGTTTTTT; CDR3: CASSLSPGELFF
V: TRBV5-1; J: TRBJ2-1; size: -; D: -; DNA: TGCGCCAGCAGCTTGGATGGCCTACCTATTAATGAGCAGTTCTTC; CDR3: CASSLDGLPINEQFF
V: TRBV9; J: TRBJ2-1; size: few; D: -; DNA: TGTGCCAGCAGCGTTGGGCCAAACAATGAGCAGTTCTTC; CDR3: CASSVGPNNEQFF
V: TRBV13; J: TRBJ2-7; size: -; D: -; DNA: TGTGCCAGCAGCTTAGGCCTTGCAGGGGACGCAGTATCGTCTTACGAGCAGTACTTC; CDR3: CASSLGLAGDAVSSYEQYF
V: TRBV7-9; J: TRBJ1-2; size: -; D: -; DNA: TGTGCCAGCAGCTTAATGGCAGGGGCCGGCTACACCTTC; CDR3: CASSLMAGAGYTF
V: TRBV5-1; J: TRBJ2-2; size: -; D: -; DNA: TGCGCCAGCAGCTTGGCGGACACCGGGGAGCTGTTTTTT; CDR3: CASSLADTGELFF
V: TRBV6-1; J: TRBJ1-4; size: -; D: -; DNA: TGTGCCAGTAGTGGGGGGACTGAAGAAGGAAAACTGTTTTTT; CDR3: CASSGGTEEGKLFF
V: TRBV4-3; J: TRBJ2-2; size: -; D: -; DNA: TGCGCCAGCAGCCCCACCAGTTATCCCGGGGAGCTGTTTTTT; CDR3: CASSPTSYPGELFF
V: TRBV11-3; J: TRBJ1-2; size: -; D: -; DNA: TGTGCCAGCAGACCCCACGGTTTGCGGGACTATGGCTACACCTTC; CDR3: CASRPHGLRDYGYTF
V: TRBV7-2; J: TRBJ2-2; size: -; D: TRBD1; DNA: TGTGCCAGCAGCATCCGGACAGGGGCCACCGGGGAGCTGTTTTTT; CDR3: CASSIRTGATGELFF
V: TRBV30; J: TRBJ2-1; size: -; D: TRBD2; DNA: TGTGCCTGGAGTGGGACTAGCGGGGCGGCTGCGGGGCAGTTCTTC; CDR3: CAWSGTSGAAAGQFF
V: TRBV25-1; J: TRBJ2-3; size: -; D: -; DNA: TGTGCCAGCAGTGAAGCAGGGGCGGATACGCAGTATTTT; CDR3: CASSEAGADTQYF
V: TRBV7-6; J: TRBJ2-3; size: -; D: -; DNA: TGTGCCAGCAGCCCTTCGTACAGCGCGAGCACAGATACGCAGTATTTT; CDR3: CASSPSYSASTDTQYF
V: TRBV11-3; J: TRBJ2-2; size: -; D: -; DNA: TGTGCCAGCAGCTTAGGGACCGGGGAGCTGTTTTTT; CDR3: CASSLGTGELFF
V: TRBV4-1; J: TRBJ2-1; size: -; D: -; DNA: TGCGCCAGCAGCCAAGAGACGGCTAGCGACTCCTACAATGAGCAGTTCTTC; CDR3: CASSQETASDSYNEQFF
V: TRBV7-3; J: TRBJ2-3; size: -; D: -; DNA: TGTGCCAGCAGCTCCAAAGGGGCCACAGATACGCAGTATTTT; CDR3: CASSSKGATDTQYF
V: TRBV6-4; J: TRBJ2-3; size: -; D: -; DNA: TGTGCCAGCAGGGGGTCGGTAGAGGCAGATACGCAGTATTTT; CDR3: CASRGSVEADTQYF